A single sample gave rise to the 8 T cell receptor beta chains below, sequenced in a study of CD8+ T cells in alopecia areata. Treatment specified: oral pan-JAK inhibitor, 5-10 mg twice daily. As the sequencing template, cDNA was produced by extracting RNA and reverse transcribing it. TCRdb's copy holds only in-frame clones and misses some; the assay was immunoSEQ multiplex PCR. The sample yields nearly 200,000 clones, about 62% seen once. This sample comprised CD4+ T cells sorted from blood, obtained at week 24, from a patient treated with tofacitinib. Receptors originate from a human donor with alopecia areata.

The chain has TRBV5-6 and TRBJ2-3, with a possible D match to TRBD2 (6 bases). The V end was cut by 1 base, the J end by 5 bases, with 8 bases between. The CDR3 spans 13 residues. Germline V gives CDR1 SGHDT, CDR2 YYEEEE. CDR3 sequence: CASSLRGVDTQYF. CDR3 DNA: TGTGCCAGCAGCTTGCGCGGGGTAGATACGCAGTATTTT.

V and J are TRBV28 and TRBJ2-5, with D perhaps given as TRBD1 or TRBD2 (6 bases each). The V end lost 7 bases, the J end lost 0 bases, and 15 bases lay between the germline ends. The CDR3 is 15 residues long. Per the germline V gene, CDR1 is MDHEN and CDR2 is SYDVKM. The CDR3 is CASTVGGGHQETQYF. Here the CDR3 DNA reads TGTGCCAGCACCGTAGGGGGAGGTCACCAAGAGACCCAGTACTTC.

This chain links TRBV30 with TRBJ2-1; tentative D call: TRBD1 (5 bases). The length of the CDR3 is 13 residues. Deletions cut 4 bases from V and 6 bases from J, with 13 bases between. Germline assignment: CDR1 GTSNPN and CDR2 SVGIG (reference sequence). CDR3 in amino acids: CAWNLGPPNEQFF. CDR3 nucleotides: TGTGCCTGGAATTTGGGGCCGCCCAATGAGCAGTTCTTC.

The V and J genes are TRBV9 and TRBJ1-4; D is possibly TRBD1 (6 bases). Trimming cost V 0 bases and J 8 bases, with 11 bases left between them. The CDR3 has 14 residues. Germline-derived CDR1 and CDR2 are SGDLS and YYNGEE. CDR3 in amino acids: CASSVGGRREKLFF. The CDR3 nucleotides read TGTGCCAGCAGCGTAGGGGGGCGCAGGGAAAAACTGTTTTTT.

CDR3 bases: TGTGCCAGCAGCCGCGTCGGGGAGGGCGTGAATGAGCAGTTCTTC. Its protein product is CASSRVGEGVNEQFF. The chain recombines TRBV7-9 with TRBJ2-1; TRBD2 agrees at 7 bases. The CDR3 length is 15 residues. V was pared by 5 bases and J by 7 bases, with 11 bases of the junction left unmatched. Looked up from germline, CDR1 is SEHNR and CDR2 is FQNEAQ (reference sequence). The variable domain in full, with the rest retrieved from reference TRBV7-9 and TRBJ2-1, is DTGVSQNPRHKITKRGQNVTFRCDPISEHNRLYWYRQTLGQGPEFLTYFQNEAQLEKSRLLSDRFSAERPKGSFSTLEIQRTEQGDSAMYLCASSRVGEGVNEQFFGPGTRLTVL.

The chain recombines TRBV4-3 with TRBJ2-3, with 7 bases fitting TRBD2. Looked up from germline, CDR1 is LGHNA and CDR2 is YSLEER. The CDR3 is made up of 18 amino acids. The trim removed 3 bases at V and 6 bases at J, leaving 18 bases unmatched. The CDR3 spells CASSQGRKRISGLDTQYF. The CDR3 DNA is TGCGCCAGCAGCCAGGGAAGAAAGAGGATTAGCGGGTTGGATACGCAGTATTTT.

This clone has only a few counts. The DNA of the CDR3 is TGTGCCAGCAGGCCCGGGACGGCCCTTCTCTATGGCTACACCTTC. Protein product: CASRPGTALLYGYTF. The chain has TRBV5-4 and TRBJ1-2; possibly TRBD1 for D (5 bases). The CDR3 sequence is 15 residues long. Germline CDR1 and CDR2: SGHNT and YYREEE (reference sequence). V lost 5 bases and J 4 bases, leaving 18 bases between the germline ends.

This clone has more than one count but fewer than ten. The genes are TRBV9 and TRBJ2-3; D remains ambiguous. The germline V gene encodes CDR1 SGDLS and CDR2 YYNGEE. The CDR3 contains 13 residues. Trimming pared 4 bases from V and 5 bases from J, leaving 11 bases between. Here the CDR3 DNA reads TGTGCCAGCAGCACCCGGTTGGGAGATACGCAGTATTTT. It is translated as CASSTRLGDTQYF.